A single sample gave rise to the 10 T cell receptor beta chains below, sequenced in a study of T cells in women clearing cervical HPV infection (dated by TCRdb to 2016 to 2019). Libraries were made using the immunoSEQ multiplex PCR assay. This immuneACCESS table, as held by TCRdb, lists in-frame sequences with V and J called but not all clones. Of the missing ones, under half trace to an unresolved V gene in checked studies; the others have no known cause. This sample's table lists under 20,000 clones. The ten largest clones add up to approximately 12% of the sample. Sample: blood buffy coat. The receptors stem from a woman aged 18-70 years with a cervical HPV16 infection that either progressed to CIN3+ or cleared (not recorded which).

Points on this clone: The sequence runs out 3 residues before the end of the CDR3; the remainder is reconstructed from the germline J gene. The V and J genes are TRBV19 and TRBJ2-3, with 9 bases identical to TRBD2. The germline gives CDR1 LNHDA, CDR2 SQIVND (reference sequence). This CDR3 contains 16 residues. V trimming: 7 bases; J trimming: 2 bases; junction bases outside the gene matches: 10. CDR3 region: CASTQTLAGYTDTQYF. The DNA read from the CDR3 is TGTGCCAGTACCCAGACCCTAGCGGGGTACACAGATACG.

In regard to this clone: The observed sequence ends 3 residues before the CDR3 terminus, with the missing tail filled in from the germline J gene. The chain uses TRBV7-7 and TRBJ2-1, with 8 bases that match TRBD2. The CDR3 contains 13 residues. CDR1 is SSHAT, CDR2 FNYEAQ, per germline (reference sequence). The J segment lost 7 bases and the V segment lost 2 bases, leaving 1 base of the junction unmatched. The CDR3 sequence: CASSLSSGNEQFF. Incomplete CDR3 DNA: TGTGCCAGCAGCTTATCTAGCGGGAATGAG.

Worth noting for this clone: The sequenced fragment ends 3 residues before the CDR3 boundary, so the rest is inferred from the germline J gene. The chain has TRBV10-2 and TRBJ1-5, with 7 bases matching TRBD1. The length of the CDR3 is 14 residues. Germline CDR1 is WSHSY and CDR2 is SAAADI. The V and J ends lost 3 bases and 7 bases, in that order; junction bases with no gene match: 6. The covered CDR3 bases are TGCGCCAGCAGTGACCAGGGGGTTTGGCAGCCC. Its protein is CASSDQGVWQP. The whole CDR3 sequence reads CASSDQGVWQPQHF.

Turning to this clone: With the read ending 3 residues before the CDR3 end, the germline J gene is used to fill in that end. This chain joins TRBV18 and TRBJ2-6, with 9 bases fitting TRBD1. The CDR3 runs to 18 residues. CDR1 is KGHSH and CDR2 is LQKENI in the germline V gene. Germline trimming cut 2 bases from V and 2 bases from J; bases unmatched to any gene: 7. CDR3: CASSPFPGQGTGANVLTF. The covered CDR3 bases are TGTGCCAGCTCACCATTTCCGGGACAGGGAACTGGGGCCAACGTC.

For this clone: The sequenced fragment ends 3 residues before the CDR3 boundary, so the rest is inferred from the germline J gene. The chain has TRBV19 and TRBJ1-4; D unresolved. V lost 7 bases to trimming and J lost 2 bases, with 14 bases between them. This CDR3 is 15 amino acids long. Germline loops: CDR1 LNHDA, CDR2 SQIVND (reference sequence). The sequenced part of the CDR3 DNA is TGTGCCAGTAAATCCGCGAGGGTGACTAATGAAAAA. Its protein is CASKSARVTNEK. The whole CDR3 sequence is CASKSARVTNEKLFF. The complete variable domain, with remaining parts taken from reference TRBV19 and TRBJ1-4, reads DGGITQSPKYLFRKEGQNVTLSCEQNLNHDAMYWYRQDPGQGLRLIYYSQIVNDFQKGDIAEGYSVSREKKESFPLTVTSAQKNPTAFYLCASKSARVTNEKLFFGSGTQLSVL.

Points on this clone: The observed sequence ends 3 residues before the CDR3 terminus, with the missing tail filled in from the germline J gene. This chain joins TRBV19 and TRBJ2-5; D uncertain. The V end lost 1 base, the J end lost 1 base, and 7 bases lay between the germline ends. CDR1 and CDR2 from the germline V gene are LNHDA and SQIVND (reference sequence). There are 14 residues in the CDR3. The CDR3 DNA, read in part, is TGTGCCAGTAGTATAGCGGCGGCCCAAGAGACC. It yields the protein CASSIAAAQET. The full CDR3 reads CASSIAAAQETQYF.

Turning to this clone: Sequencing ends 3 residues short of the CDR3 end; the germline J gene provides the rest. The chain is built from TRBV7-9 and TRBJ2-3, with D tentatively TRBD1 (6 bases). V gave up 7 bases and J gave up 2 bases, with 13 bases separating them. There are 14 residues in the CDR3. Per germline, CDR1 SEHNR and CDR2 FQNEAQ (reference sequence). CDR3 region: CASTGDSNTDTQYF. CDR3 DNA (partial): TGTGCCAGCACAGGGGATAGCAACACAGATACG.

CDR3 sequence: CASSLRSGTGNTEAFF. The covered CDR3 bases are TGTGCCAGCAGTTTACGGTCAGGGACAGGGAACACTGAA. This sequence joins TRBV12-3 or TRBV12-4 and TRBJ1-1, with 8 bases that match TRBD1. Read coverage stops 3 residues before the CDR3 terminus; the germline J gene supplies the remainder. V dropped 2 bases and J dropped 1; count of bases not matched to a gene: 6. The CDR3 is 16 residues long.

Notes on this clone: The read gets to within 3 residues of the CDR3 end, and the germline J gene fills in the rest. The chain employs TRBV6-2 or TRBV6-3 and TRBJ1-5, with 7 bases matching TRBD1. CDR1 MNHEY and CDR2 SVGEGT come from the germline V gene. The trim removed 2 bases at V and 7 bases at J, leaving 8 bases unmatched. The CDR3 extends over 15 amino acids. CDR3 protein: CASSYRSGGGQPQHF. The DNA read from the CDR3 is TGTGCCAGCAGTTACCGTTCAGGGGGTGGCCAGCCC.

With regard to this clone: The sequence runs out 3 residues before the end of the CDR3; the remainder is reconstructed from the germline J gene. The V gene is TRBV5-4, the J gene TRBJ2-5, with D possibly TRBD1 on 6 matching bases. V was pared by 4 bases and J by 5 bases, with 15 bases between. Germline V gene data show CDR1 as SGHNT and CDR2 as YYREEE (reference sequence). This CDR3 comprises 14 residues. Incomplete CDR3 DNA: TGTGCCAGCAGCGAAGGGACACCTCGGGAGACC. It encodes CASSEGTPRET. The whole CDR3 is CASSEGTPRETQYF.